This T cell receptor (beta chain) was sequenced in a study of T cells in Graves' hyperthyroidism and ophthalmopathy. Overall study results and limits: Ophthalmopathy was told apart from stable hyperthyroidism by a 13 V-J model.

This clonotype was seen a few times. Its specificity is unknown. RNA transcripts were the template for amplifying TCR beta CDR3 regions. The study used the HTBI primer set for a first-round RT-PCR of the TCR CDR3. TCRdb called the multiplex PCR reads again in MiXCR, with one record for every CDR3 protein. The sample lists around 400,000 distinct CDR3 sequences, roughly 25% seen once, with roughly 70% in the top ten. Criteria for exclusion of patients were uncontrolled infection, other autoimmune disease, pregnancy or lactation. The CDR3 is made up of 15 amino acids. With 3 bases removed from V and 7 bases from J, the gap between germline ends came to 17 bases. CDR1 and CDR2 from the germline V gene are SGHNT and YYREEE (reference sequence).

The V call is TRBV5-4, the J call TRBJ2-1; D may match TRBD1 or TRBD2 (5 bases each). The sequence was collected from a man in his forties or fifties with Graves' hyperthyroidism. Sample: blood. This chain's CDR3 is CASSWEPGRTNEQFF. CDR3 in DNA: TGTGCCAGCAGCTGGGAACCGGGACGGACAAATGAGCAGTTCTTC.